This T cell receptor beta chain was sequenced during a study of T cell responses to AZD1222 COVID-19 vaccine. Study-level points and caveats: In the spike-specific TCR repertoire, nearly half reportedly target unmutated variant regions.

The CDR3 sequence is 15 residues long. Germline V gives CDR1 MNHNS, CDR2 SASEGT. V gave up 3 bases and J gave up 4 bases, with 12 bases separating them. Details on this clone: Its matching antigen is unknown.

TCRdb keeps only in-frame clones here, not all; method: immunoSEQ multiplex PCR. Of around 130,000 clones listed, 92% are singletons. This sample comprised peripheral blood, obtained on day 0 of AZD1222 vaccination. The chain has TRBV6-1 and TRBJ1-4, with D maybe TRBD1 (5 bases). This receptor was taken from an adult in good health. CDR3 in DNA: TGTGCCAGCAGTGATGGTGGGGGGAATAATGAAAAACTGTTTTTT. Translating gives CASSDGGGNNEKLFF.